Listed below are T cell receptor beta chains from one sample, sequenced in a study of T-cell memory formation after mild COVID-19. TCRdb re-derived calls from the 5' RACE reads in MiXCR, one entry per CDR3 protein. This sample yields 150,000 to 200,000 distinct CDR3 sequences, of which approximately 10% are seen a single time; 3% to 4% belongs to the top ten. The sample comprised PBMCs or a T cell subset sorted from them (not recorded which). These receptors originate from a young man who had mild COVID-19 (a few samples of this study predate the infection). Cell type and time point are not known. Each CDR3 is given with its conserved first and last residue. The order of the fields is clone size, V gene, J gene, D gene, CDR3 DNA, CDR3 protein. A D gene is named only where the DNA matches it firmly. Size values are once, few and many counts, or a class for expanded clones, and some rows have none.

>few|TRBV18|TRBJ1-1|TRBD1
TGTGCCAGCTCAGCGGGACAGCGGGCTGAAGCTTTCTTT
CASSAGQRAEAFF
>-|TRBV4-1|TRBJ2-1|-
TGCGCCAGCAGCCAAGTACGCTCAGGTCTTACCTACAATGAGCAGTTCTTC
CASSQVRSGLTYNEQFF
>once|TRBV5-1|TRBJ2-3|-
TGCGCCAGCATAGGAAGAAACACAGATACGCAGTATTTT
CASIGRNTDTQYF
>-|TRBV12-3/TRBV12-4|TRBJ2-5|TRBD1
TGTGCCAGCAGTCGCCCCCGGGACAGGGGTAGGGAGACCCAGTACTTC
CASSRPRDRGRETQYF
>-|TRBV7-6|TRBJ2-7|-
TGTGCCAGCAGCTTAGATTCGGTAGCCTACGAGCAGTACTTC
CASSLDSVAYEQYF
>-|TRBV7-2|TRBJ1-5|-
TGTGCCAGCAGCCAGTTTGCCAGCAATCAGCCCCAGCATTTT
CASSQFASNQPQHF
>few|TRBV12-3/TRBV12-4|TRBJ1-2|-
TGTGCCAGCAGTTTAAGGCAGGGGCTCTCTGGCTACACCTTC
CASSLRQGLSGYTF
>-|TRBV4-2|TRBJ1-2|TRBD1
TGTGCCAGCAGCCCCGCCGGACAGGATATCTATGGCTACACCTTC
CASSPAGQDIYGYTF
>few|TRBV15|TRBJ2-5|-
TGTGCCACCAGCAGAGATAAGAGGCAGGCCCCATTTCTGAACTTC
CATSRDKRQAPFLNF
>-|TRBV11-2|TRBJ2-2|-
TGTGCCAGCAGGGAGAACGCGAACACCGGGGAGCTGTTTTTT
CASRENANTGELFF